The text below deals with one T cell receptor (beta chain). Its antigen is undetermined. Sequencing was performed with immunoSEQ multiplex PCR; in TCRdb, only in-frame clones are kept and a portion is missing. This sample carries nearly 110,000 clones, around 90% of them seen once, and the ten largest clones take 6.6%. The record originates from a study of T cell responses to AZD1222 COVID-19 vaccine. Findings of the study overall: Within unmutated variant regions lay the reported targets of nearly half of spike-specific TCRs.

The junction had 13 bases not matched to a gene; V was cut back by 5 bases and J by 1 base. Germline V gives CDR1 SGHTA, CDR2 FQGNSA. The CDR3 length is 18 residues. The clonotype comes from an adult in good health. The chain has TRBV7-2 and TRBJ2-2, with 7 bases matching TRBD2. The sample was peripheral blood, taken on day 0 of AZD1222 vaccination. The CDR3 protein is CASSTPPPLAVNTGELFF. The DNA of the CDR3 is TGTGCCAGCAGCACCCCTCCACCCCTAGCGGTGAACACCGGGGAGCTGTTTTTT.